This TCR beta chain was observed in a study of post-analysis software for immune sequencing data. Study information: Clinical courses comprised relapsing-remitting, secondary progressive and progressive-relapsing multiple sclerosis. Findings of the study overall: Controls' normalized Chao1 diversity significantly exceeded that of multiple sclerosis patients. Samples from one preparation batch, clustered by F measure, grouped strongly together. Five TRBV segments were significantly more frequent in patients than in controls. TRBV5-6, TRBV5-1 and TRBV20-1 were among these segments.

A word on this clonotype: As yet, its antigen is unknown.

TCR beta libraries were prepared from cDNA with unique molecular identifiers. The authors obtained roughly 500,000 cDNA molecules from about 0.94 to 9.7 million T cells. TCRdb processed the PCR reads anew with MiXCR; each CDR3 protein has one entry. Altogether 350,000 to 450,000 distinct CDR3 sequences are present, 30% to 45% being singletons, with the ten largest covering less than 8%. The V gene lost 3 bases and the J gene lost 2 bases, with 11 bases spanning the gap. This CDR3 comprises 14 residues. The V gene's germline CDR1 is LGHNA and CDR2 YNFKEQ. The chain couples TRBV4-2 to TRBJ2-7; maybe TRBD1 (5 bases). Source material: blood. The clonotype was recovered from a girl aged 2 to 10 with multiple sclerosis. CDR3 in DNA: TGTGCCAGCAGCCACAGACAGAGTACCTACGAGCAGTACTTC. Translation: CASSHRQSTYEQYF.